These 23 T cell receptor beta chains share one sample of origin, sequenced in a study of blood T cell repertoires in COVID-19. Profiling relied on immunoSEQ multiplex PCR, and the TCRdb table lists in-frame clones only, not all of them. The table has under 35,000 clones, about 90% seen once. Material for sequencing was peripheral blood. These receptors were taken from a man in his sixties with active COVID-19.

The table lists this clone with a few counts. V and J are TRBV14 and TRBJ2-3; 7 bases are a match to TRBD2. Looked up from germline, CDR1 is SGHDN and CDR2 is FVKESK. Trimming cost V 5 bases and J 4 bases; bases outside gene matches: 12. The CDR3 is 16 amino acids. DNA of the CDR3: TGTGCCAGCAGCTTGACTAGCTGGGCAACCCCAGATACGCAGTATTTT. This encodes CASSLTSWATPDTQYF.

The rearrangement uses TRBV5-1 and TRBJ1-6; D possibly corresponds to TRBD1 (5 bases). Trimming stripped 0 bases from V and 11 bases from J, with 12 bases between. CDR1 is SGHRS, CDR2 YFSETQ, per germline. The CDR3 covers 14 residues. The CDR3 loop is CASSLEQAGAPLHF. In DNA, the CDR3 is TGCGCCAGCAGCTTGGAACAGGCGGGAGCACCCCTCCACTTT.

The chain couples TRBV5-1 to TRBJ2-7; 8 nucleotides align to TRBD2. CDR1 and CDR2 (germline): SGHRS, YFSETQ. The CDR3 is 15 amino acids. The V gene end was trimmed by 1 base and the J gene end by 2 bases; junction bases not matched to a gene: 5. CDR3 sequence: CASSLTGRVTYEQYF. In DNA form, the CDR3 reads TGCGCCAGCAGCTTGACCGGGAGGGTCACCTACGAGCAGTACTTC. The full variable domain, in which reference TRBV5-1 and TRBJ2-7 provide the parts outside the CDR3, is KAGVTQTPRYLIKTRGQQVTLSCSPISGHRSVSWYQQTPGQGLQFLFEYFSETQRNKGNFPGRFSGRQFSNSRSEMNVSTLELGDSALYLCASSLTGRVTYEQYFGPGTRLTVT.

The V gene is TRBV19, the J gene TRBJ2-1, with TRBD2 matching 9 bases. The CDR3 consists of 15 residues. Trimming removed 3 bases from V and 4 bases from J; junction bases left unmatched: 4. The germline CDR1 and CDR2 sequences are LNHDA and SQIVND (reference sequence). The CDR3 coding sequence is TGTGCCAGTAGTATCACGGCGGGAGGGTACAATGAGCAGTTCTTC. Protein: CASSITAGGYNEQFF.

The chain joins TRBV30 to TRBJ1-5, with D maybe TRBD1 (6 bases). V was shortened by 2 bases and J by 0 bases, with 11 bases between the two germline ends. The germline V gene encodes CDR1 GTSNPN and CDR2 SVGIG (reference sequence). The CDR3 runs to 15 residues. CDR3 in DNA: TGTGCCTGGAGTCGGACAGACTATAGCAATCAGCCCCAGCATTTT. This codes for CAWSRTDYSNQPQHF.

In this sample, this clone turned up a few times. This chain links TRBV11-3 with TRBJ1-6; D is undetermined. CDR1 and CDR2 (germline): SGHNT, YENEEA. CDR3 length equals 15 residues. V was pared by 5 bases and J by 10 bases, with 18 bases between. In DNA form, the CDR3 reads TGTGCCAGCAGCCAAACCCGGGAAAGGACCTCACCCCTCCACTTT. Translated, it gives CASSQTRERTSPLHF.

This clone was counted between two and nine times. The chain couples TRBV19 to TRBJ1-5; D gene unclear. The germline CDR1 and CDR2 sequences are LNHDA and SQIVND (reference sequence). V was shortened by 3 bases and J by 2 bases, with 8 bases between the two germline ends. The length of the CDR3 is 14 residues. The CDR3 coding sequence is TGTGCCAGTAGTATTGAGACTGGCAATCAGCCCCAGCATTTT. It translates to CASSIETGNQPQHF. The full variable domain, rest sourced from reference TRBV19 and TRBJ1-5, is DGGITQSPKYLFRKEGQNVTLSCEQNLNHDAMYWYRQDPGQGLRLIYYSQIVNDFQKGDIAEGYSVSREKKESFPLTVTSAQKNPTAFYLCASSIETGNQPQHFGDGTRLSIL.

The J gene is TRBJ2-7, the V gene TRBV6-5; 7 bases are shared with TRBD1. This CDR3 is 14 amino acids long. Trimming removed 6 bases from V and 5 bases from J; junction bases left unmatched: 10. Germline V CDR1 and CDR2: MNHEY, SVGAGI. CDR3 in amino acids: CASRLDRAVHEQYF. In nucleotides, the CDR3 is TGTGCCAGCAGGCTCGACAGGGCCGTCCACGAGCAGTACTTC.

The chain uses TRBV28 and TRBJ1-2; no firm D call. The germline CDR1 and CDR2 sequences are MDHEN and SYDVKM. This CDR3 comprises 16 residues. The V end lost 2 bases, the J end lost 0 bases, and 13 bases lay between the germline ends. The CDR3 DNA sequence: TGTGCCAGCAGTTTAGGAGGGCAGTTTCCTAACTATGGCTACACCTTC. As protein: CASSLGGQFPNYGYTF.

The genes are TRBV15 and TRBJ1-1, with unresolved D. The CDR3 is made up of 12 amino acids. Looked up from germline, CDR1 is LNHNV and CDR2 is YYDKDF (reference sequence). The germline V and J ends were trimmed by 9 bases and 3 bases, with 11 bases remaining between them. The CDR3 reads CATTGSDTEAFF. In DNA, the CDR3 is TGTGCCACTACGGGATCGGACACTGAAGCTTTCTTT.

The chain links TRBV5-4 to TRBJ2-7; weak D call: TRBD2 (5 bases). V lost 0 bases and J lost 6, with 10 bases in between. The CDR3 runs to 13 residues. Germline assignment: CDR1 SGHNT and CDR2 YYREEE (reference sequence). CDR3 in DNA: TGTGCCAGCAGCTTGGGACGAGGGCCCGAGCAGTACTTC. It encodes CASSLGRGPEQYF.

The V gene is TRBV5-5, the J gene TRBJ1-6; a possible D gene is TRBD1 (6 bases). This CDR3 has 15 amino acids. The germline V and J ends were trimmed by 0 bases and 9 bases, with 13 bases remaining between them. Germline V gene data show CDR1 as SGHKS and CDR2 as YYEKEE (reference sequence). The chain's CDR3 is CASSLDPGVGSPLHF. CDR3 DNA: TGTGCCAGCAGCTTGGATCCAGGGGTGGGTTCACCCCTCCACTTT.

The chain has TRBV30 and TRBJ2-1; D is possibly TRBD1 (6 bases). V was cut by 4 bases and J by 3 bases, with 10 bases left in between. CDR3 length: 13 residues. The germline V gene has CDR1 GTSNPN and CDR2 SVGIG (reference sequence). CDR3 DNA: TGTGCCTGGAACAGGGCTAGCTACAATGAGCAGTTCTTC. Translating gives CAWNRASYNEQFF.

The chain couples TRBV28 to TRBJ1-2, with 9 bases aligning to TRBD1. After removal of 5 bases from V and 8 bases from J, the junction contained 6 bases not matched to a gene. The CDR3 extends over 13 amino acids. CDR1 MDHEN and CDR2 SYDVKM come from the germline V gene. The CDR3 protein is CASSVTGGRGYTF. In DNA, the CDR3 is TGTGCCAGCAGTGTAACAGGGGGCAGGGGCTACACCTTC.

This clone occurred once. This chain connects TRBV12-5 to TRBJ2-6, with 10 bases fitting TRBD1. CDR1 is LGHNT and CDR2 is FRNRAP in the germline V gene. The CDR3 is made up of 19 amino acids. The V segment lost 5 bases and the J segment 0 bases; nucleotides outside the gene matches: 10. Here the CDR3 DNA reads TGTGCTAGTGGTCCCCCCGGGACAGGGGCTTTCTCTGGGGCCAACGTCCTGACTTTC. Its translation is CASGPPGTGAFSGANVLTF.

The CDR3 here is CASSPIQANNEQFF. CDR3 sequence (DNA): TGTGCCAGCTCACCAATCCAGGCAAACAATGAGCAGTTCTTC. J is TRBJ2-1 and V is TRBV18; D gene unclear. CDR1 and CDR2 (germline): KGHSH, LQKENI. The ends were cut back, 2 bases at V and 5 bases at J, with 10 bases in the middle. The CDR3 extends over 14 amino acids.

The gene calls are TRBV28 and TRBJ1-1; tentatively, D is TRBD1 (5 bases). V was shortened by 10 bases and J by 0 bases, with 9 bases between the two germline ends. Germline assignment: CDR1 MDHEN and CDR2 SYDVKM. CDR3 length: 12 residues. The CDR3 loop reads CATETVNTEAFF. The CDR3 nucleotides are TGTGCCACCGAGACAGTGAACACTGAAGCTTTCTTT.

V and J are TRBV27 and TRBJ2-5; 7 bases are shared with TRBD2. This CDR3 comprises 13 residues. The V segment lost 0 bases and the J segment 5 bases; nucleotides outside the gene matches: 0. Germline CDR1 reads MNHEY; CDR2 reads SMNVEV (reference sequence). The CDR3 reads CASSLSGGETQYF. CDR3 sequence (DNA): TGTGCCAGCAGTTTATCCGGGGGGGAGACCCAGTACTTC.

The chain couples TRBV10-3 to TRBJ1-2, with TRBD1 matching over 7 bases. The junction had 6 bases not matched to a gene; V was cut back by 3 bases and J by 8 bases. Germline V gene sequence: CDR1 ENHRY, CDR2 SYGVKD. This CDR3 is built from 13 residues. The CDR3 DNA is TGTGCCATCAGTGAAGGGGGCCGATCCGGCTACACCTTC. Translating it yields CAISEGGRSGYTF.

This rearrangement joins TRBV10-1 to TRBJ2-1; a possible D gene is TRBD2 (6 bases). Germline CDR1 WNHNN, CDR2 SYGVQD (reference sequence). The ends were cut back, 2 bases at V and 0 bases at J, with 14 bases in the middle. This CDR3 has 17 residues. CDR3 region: CASSERREARSYNEQFF. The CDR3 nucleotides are TGCGCCAGCAGTGAGAGGAGGGAGGCCCGCTCCTACAATGAGCAGTTCTTC.

DNA of the CDR3: TGTGCCAGCAGTCCGCGTACATTAGAGCGGGAGGGCAAAAACATTCAGTACTTC. It is translated as CASSPRTLEREGKNIQYF. V and J are TRBV27 and TRBJ2-4, with 10 bases matching TRBD2. Germline-derived CDR1 and CDR2 are MNHEY and SMNVEV (reference sequence). This CDR3 is 18 amino acids long. Trimming took 5 bases from V and 3 from J; bases not matched to a gene: 13.

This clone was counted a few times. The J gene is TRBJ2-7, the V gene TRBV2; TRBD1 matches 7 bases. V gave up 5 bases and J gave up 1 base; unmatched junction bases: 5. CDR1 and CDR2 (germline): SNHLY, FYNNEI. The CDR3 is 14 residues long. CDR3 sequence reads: CASSTDRDSYEQYF. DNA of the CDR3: TGTGCCAGCAGTACTGACAGGGATTCCTACGAGCAGTACTTC.

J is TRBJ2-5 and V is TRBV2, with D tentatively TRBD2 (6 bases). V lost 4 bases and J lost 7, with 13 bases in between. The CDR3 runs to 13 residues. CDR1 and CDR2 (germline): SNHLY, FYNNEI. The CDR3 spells CASSGVGSATQYF. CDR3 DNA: TGTGCCAGCAGTGGTGTCGGGAGTGCGACCCAGTACTTC.